One and the same sample provided the 22 T cell receptor beta chains below, sequenced in a study of human T cells and chemical hapten exposure. Each CDR3 protein is one row after TCRdb ran MiXCR on the RACE reads. This table holds 150,000 to 200,000 distinct CDR3 sequences, around 15% found once. Time point described: patch test 1, 2 weeks after DPC sensitization. Treatment noted: therapeutic diphenylcyclopropenone sensitization with weekly scalp DPC. This specimen consisted of whole blood, obtained in connection with sensitization to the hapten diphenylcyclopropenone (DPC). These receptors came from a woman in her 30s with alopecia areata. Some clones in this sample may be carry-over from other donors' samples.

The gene calls are TRBV9 and TRBJ2-7, with TRBD2 matching over 11 bases. The CDR3 has 14 amino acids. J gave up 3 bases and V 3 bases, and 2 bases lay outside the gene matches. CDR1 and CDR2 from the germline V gene are SGDLS and YYNGEE. CDR3 protein: CASSGGTSGYEQYF. CDR3 DNA sequence: TGTGCCAGCAGCGGGGGGACTAGCGGCTACGAGCAGTACTTC.

V gene TRBV12-3 or TRBV12-4 combines with J gene TRBJ2-7; 7 positions agree with TRBD1. The CDR3 has 14 amino acids. Trimming cost V 2 bases and J 2 bases; bases outside gene matches: 3. CDR3 loop: CASSLTTGPYEQYF. CDR3 nucleotide sequence: TGTGCCAGCAGTTTAACGACAGGGCCCTACGAGCAGTACTTC.

This clonotype was recorded at least ten times. V is TRBV6-4 and J is TRBJ2-3; 8 bases line up with TRBD2. The V segment lost 8 bases and the J segment 0 bases; nucleotides outside the gene matches: 7. The CDR3 contains 15 residues. CDR1 and CDR2 from the germline V gene are MRHNA and SNTAGT. The CDR3: CASGTSGSSTDTQYF. Here the CDR3 DNA reads TGTGCCAGCGGAACTAGCGGCTCTAGCACAGATACGCAGTATTTT.

This clonotype was observed many times. The chain carries TRBV29-1 and TRBJ1-2, with 7 positions matching TRBD1. This CDR3 region has 13 residues. Germline CDR1 reads SQVTM; CDR2 reads ANQGSEA. Trimming cost V 7 bases and J 7 bases; bases outside gene matches: 12. The CDR3 spells CSARPQTGSGYTF. DNA for the CDR3: TGCAGCGCTCGCCCACAGACAGGGAGTGGCTACACCTTC.

This clonotype was observed a few times. The chain has TRBV6-6 and TRBJ1-6; D is unresolved. Germline V gene lookup returns CDR1 MNHNY and CDR2 SVGAGI (reference sequence). Trimming left V 6 bases short and J 6 bases short, with 12 bases between. The CDR3 totals 14 residues. CDR3 loop: CASRGTGSNSPLHF. The CDR3 DNA follows: TGTGCCAGCAGGGGTACGGGGAGTAATTCACCCCTCCACTTT.

In this sample, this clonotype turned up many times. This chain joins TRBV12-3 or TRBV12-4 and TRBJ1-4; D unclear. The CDR3 is 14 amino acids. The germline V and J ends were trimmed by 2 bases and 0 bases, with 4 bases remaining between them. As DNA, the CDR3 is TGTGCCAGCAGTTTACGTCCAACTAATGAAAAACTGTTTTTT. Amino acid sequence: CASSLRPTNEKLFF.

A few counts support this clonotype. The chain employs TRBV29-1 and TRBJ2-3; a possible D gene is TRBD1 (6 bases). The germline gives CDR1 SQVTM, CDR2 ANQGSEA. V gave up 5 bases and J gave up 6 bases, with 15 bases separating them. The CDR3 extends over 13 amino acids. CDR3 DNA sequence: TGCAGCGTTCATCAGCAGGGGCGCGATACGCAGTATTTT. Its protein product is CSVHQQGRDTQYF.

This clonotype was counted only a few times. This sequence joins TRBV29-1 and TRBJ1-2, with 9 positions matching TRBD1. CDR3 length: 17 amino acids. Germline V CDR1 and CDR2: SQVTM, ANQGSEA. Losses at the gene ends were 6 bases for V and 4 bases for J; bases not matched to a gene: 18. As DNA, the CDR3 is TGCAGCGTCCACGGACCGGGACAGGGCAGAGCTTCCTATGGCTACACCTTC. It is translated as CSVHGPGQGRASYGYTF.

This clonotype was counted only a few times. The rearrangement links TRBV6-2 or TRBV6-3 to TRBJ2-7, with a weak D call TRBD1 (6 bases). V was pared by 6 bases and J by 1 base, with 10 bases between. Per the germline V gene, CDR1 is MNHEY and CDR2 is SVGEGT. The CDR3 is 13 amino acids. CDR3 residues: CASSRDTSYEQYF. The CDR3 DNA follows: TGTGCCAGCAGCCGGGACACATCCTACGAGCAGTACTTC.

The chain couples TRBV29-1 to TRBJ1-2; D not resolved. Per the germline V gene, CDR1 is SQVTM and CDR2 is ANQGSEA. V lost 5 bases, J lost 7 bases, and 17 bases lay in between. This CDR3 contains 13 residues. The CDR3: CSVRPSDSSGYTF. The CDR3 coding sequence is TGCAGCGTTCGGCCTTCGGATTCGAGTGGCTACACCTTC.

This clonotype was recorded at least ten times. The chain joins TRBV27 to TRBJ1-4; 7 nucleotides line up with TRBD1. CDR1 is MNHEY and CDR2 is SMNVEV in the germline V gene (reference sequence). The V and J ends lost 8 bases and 8 bases, in that order; junction bases with no gene match: 5. The CDR3 loop spans 12 amino acids. Here the CDR3 DNA reads TGTGCCAGCGGTCAACAGGGGGAAAAACTGTTTTTT. Its protein is CASGQQGEKLFF.

This clonotype was detected a few times. This sequence joins TRBV5-6 and TRBJ2-1; D gene uncertain. The CDR3 is 16 residues long. Trimming cost V 1 base and J 0 bases, with 11 bases left between them. The germline V gene encodes CDR1 SGHDT and CDR2 YYEEEE. For the CDR3, the DNA is TGTGCCAGCAGCTTGCAGACGCTAACCTCCTACAATGAGCAGTTCTTC. Residues: CASSLQTLTSYNEQFF.

This clonotype was seen once. This chain uses TRBV29-1 with TRBJ2-1; D remains unclear. Germline loops: CDR1 SQVTM, CDR2 ANQGSEA. This CDR3 comprises 14 residues. With 5 bases removed from V and 0 bases from J, the gap between germline ends came to 11 bases. CDR3 bases: TGCAGCGTTTATGAGCGCAGCTCCTACAATGAGCAGTTCTTC. This gives the protein CSVYERSSYNEQFF.

This clonotype was counted between two and nine times. The CDR3 spells CSARGQGANYGYTF. DNA for the CDR3: TGCAGCGCCAGGGGACAGGGAGCTAACTATGGCTACACCTTC. J is TRBJ1-2 and V is TRBV29-1; 9 bases map to TRBD1. The CDR3 covers 14 residues. The germline gives CDR1 SQVTM, CDR2 ANQGSEA. V dropped 7 bases and J dropped 0; count of bases not matched to a gene: 6.

This clonotype was counted ten times or more. This chain uses TRBV11-2 with TRBJ2-2; D is perhaps TRBD1 (5 bases). The germline V and J ends were trimmed by 5 bases and 1 base, with 14 bases remaining between them. The CDR3 has 16 residues. Germline loops: CDR1 SGHAT, CDR2 FQNNGV. The CDR3 DNA sequence: TGTGCCAGCAGCCGATTAGCAGGGCTGAACACCGGGGAGCTGTTTTTT. Translating it yields CASSRLAGLNTGELFF.

V usage is TRBV6-2 or TRBV6-3 and J usage is TRBJ2-2; no reliable D call. Trimming removed 8 bases from V and 6 bases from J, with 13 bases in between. This CDR3 spans 13 amino acids. CDR1 and CDR2 from the germline V gene are MNHEY and SVGEGT. The CDR3 DNA follows: TGTGCCAGCTTCAGTGTGGGCCCCGGGGAGCTGTTTTTT. Residues: CASFSVGPGELFF.

The genes are TRBV11-2 and TRBJ2-7, with 7 bases aligning to TRBD2. Germline assignment: CDR1 SGHAT and CDR2 FQNNGV. V lost 8 bases, J lost 2 bases, and 6 bases stayed unmatched. This CDR3 contains 13 residues. The CDR3 loop is CASGAGSAYEQYF. CDR3 nucleotides: TGTGCCAGCGGAGCGGGGTCGGCCTACGAGCAGTACTTC.

This clonotype was detected only a few times. The gene calls are TRBV12-3 or TRBV12-4 and TRBJ2-5; tentative D call: TRBD1 (6 bases). Trimming cost V 6 bases and J 1 base, with 12 bases left between them. The CDR3 extends over 14 amino acids. CDR3 nucleotide sequence: TGTGCCAGCAGAGTGGACAGAACCCAAGAGACCCAGTACTTC. It yields the protein CASRVDRTQETQYF.

This clonotype was seen only a few times. The rearrangement uses TRBV6-6 and TRBJ1-2, with D unresolved. Trimming cost V 5 bases and J 4 bases, with 11 bases left between them. The CDR3 spans 13 residues. Germline CDR1 MNHNY, CDR2 SVGAGI (reference sequence). CDR3 sequence: CASSPESIYGYTF. The DNA of the CDR3 is TGTGCCAGCAGTCCTGAATCAATCTATGGCTACACCTTC.

This clonotype has only a few counts. The rearrangement joins TRBV10-3 to TRBJ1-1; weak D call: TRBD1 (6 bases). This CDR3 has 15 residues. V lost 0 bases, J lost 5 bases, and 13 bases lay in between. The V gene's germline CDR1 is ENHRY and CDR2 SYGVKD. The DNA for the CDR3 is TGTGCCATCAGTGAGTCTGGGGGCGCTTTGACTGAAGCTTTCTTT. Translating gives CAISESGGALTEAFF.

The CDR3 is CASSSRGARSGGYNEQFF. CDR3 nucleotides: TGTGCCAGCAGCTCTAGAGGGGCCCGTAGCGGGGGCTACAATGAGCAGTTCTTC. J is TRBJ2-1 and V is TRBV7-2; TRBD2 agrees at 9 bases. V dropped 4 bases and J dropped 3; count of bases not matched to a gene: 13. This CDR3 is built from 18 residues. The germline CDR1 and CDR2 sequences are SGHTA and FQGNSA.

The V call is TRBV9, the J call TRBJ2-7, with a weak D call TRBD2 (6 bases). Germline CDR1 SGDLS, CDR2 YYNGEE. The V end lost 4 bases, the J end lost 4 bases, and 15 bases lay between the germline ends. This CDR3 has 14 residues. The CDR3 DNA reads as TGTGCCAGCAGCCCCGATGACGGGGGATACGAGCAGTACTTC. Amino acid sequence: CASSPDDGGYEQYF.